By frequency in the sample, the clone carrying this T cell receptor beta chain is medium-sized. What it recognizes is unknown. Cultured CD4+ T cells had their DNA profiled by the Oncomine TCR Beta short-read assay. Extraction of genomic DNA was performed on cultured CD4+ T cells. TCRdb called the PCR reads again in MiXCR, with one record for every CDR3 protein. The table has over 8,500 distinct CDR3 sequences, around 30% seen once. Treatment meaning: roughly 11-day PBMC culture with coronavirus spike peptide pools or control peptides (ViraFEST assay). CD4+ T-cell collection from the unexposed donor predated the COVID-19 pandemic (2011-2018). Trimming cost V 3 bases and J 5 bases, with 15 bases left between them. The CDR3 length is 15 residues. Germline loops: CDR1 KGHDR, CDR2 SFDVKD. The entry originates in a study of vaccination and CD4 T cells after COVID-19.

This sequence originates from a human donor in good health. The sample comprised CD4+ T cells from blood, cultured in vitro. J is TRBJ2-5 and V is TRBV24-1; D perhaps matches TRBD1 (5 bases). CDR3 in amino acids: CATSDPDQGRETQYF. The CDR3 DNA reads as TGTGCCACCAGTGATCCTGACCAGGGAAGGGAGACCCAGTACTTC.